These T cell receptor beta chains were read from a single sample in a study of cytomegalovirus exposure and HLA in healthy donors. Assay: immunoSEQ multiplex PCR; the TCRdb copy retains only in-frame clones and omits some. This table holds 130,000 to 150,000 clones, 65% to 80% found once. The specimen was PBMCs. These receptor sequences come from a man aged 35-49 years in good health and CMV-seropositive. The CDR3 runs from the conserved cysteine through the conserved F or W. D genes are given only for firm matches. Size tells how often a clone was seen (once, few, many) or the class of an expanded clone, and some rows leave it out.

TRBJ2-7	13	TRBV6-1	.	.	CASSPTNGNEQYF	TGTGCCAGCAGCCCGACTAACGGGAACGAGCAGTACTTC
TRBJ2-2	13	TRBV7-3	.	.	CATRDTYTGELFF	TGTGCCACCCGGGACACCTACACCGGGGAGCTGTTTTTT
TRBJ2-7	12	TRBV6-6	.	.	CASSYASYEQYF	TGTGCCAGCAGTTACGCGAGCTACGAGCAGTACTTC
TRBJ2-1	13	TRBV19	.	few	CASSRTADNEQFF	TGTGCCAGTAGCAGGACAGCGGACAATGAGCAGTTCTTC
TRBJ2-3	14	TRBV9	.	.	CASKGGTSTDTQYF	TGTGCCAGCAAAGGGGGTACTAGCACAGATACGCAGTATTTT
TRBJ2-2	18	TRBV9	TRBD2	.	CASSARTSGSLDTGELFF	TGTGCCAGCAGCGCGCGGACTAGCGGGAGTTTGGACACCGGGGAGCTGTTTTTT
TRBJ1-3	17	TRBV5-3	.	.	CARSNRRGGRSGNTIYF	TGTGCCAGAAGCAACCGAAGGGGGGGTAGGTCAGGAAACACCATATATTTT
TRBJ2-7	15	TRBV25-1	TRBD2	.	CASSDSSGSGDEQYF	TGTGCCAGCAGTGACAGTAGCGGGAGTGGCGACGAGCAGTACTTC
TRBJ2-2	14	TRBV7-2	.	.	CASRYDRYTGELFF	TGTGCCAGCAGATACGACAGATACACCGGGGAGCTGTTTTTT
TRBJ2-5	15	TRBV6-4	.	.	CASRHLRQYQETQYF	TGTGCCAGCCGCCACCTTCGACAGTACCAAGAGACCCAGTACTTC
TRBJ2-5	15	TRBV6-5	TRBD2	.	CASSDTSGLQETQYF	TGTGCCAGCAGCGATACTAGCGGCCTACAAGAGACCCAGTACTTC
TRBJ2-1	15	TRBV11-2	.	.	CASSFPTGSYNEQFF	TGTGCCAGCAGCTTCCCCACGGGATCCTACAATGAGCAGTTCTTC
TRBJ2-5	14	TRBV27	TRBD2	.	CASSTGLVGETQYF	TGTGCCAGCAGTACAGGACTAGTTGGCGAGACCCAGTACTTC
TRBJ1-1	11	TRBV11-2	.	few	CASSWSTEAFF	TGTGCCAGCAGCTGGAGCACTGAAGCTTTCTTT
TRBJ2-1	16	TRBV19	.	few	CASSGATWVSYNEQFF	TGTGCCAGTAGTGGAGCGACTTGGGTTTCCTACAATGAGCAGTTCTTC
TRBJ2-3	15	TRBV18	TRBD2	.	CASSRGTSNTDTQYF	TGTGCCAGCTCACGGGGGACTAGCAACACAGATACGCAGTATTTT
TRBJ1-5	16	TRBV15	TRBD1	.	CATSRDPTGGGQPQHF	TGTGCCACCAGCAGAGATCCGACAGGGGGCGGCCAGCCCCAGCATTTT
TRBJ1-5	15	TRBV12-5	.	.	CASGLVLGANQPQHF	TGTGCTAGTGGTTTGGTATTGGGGGCTAATCAGCCCCAGCATTTT
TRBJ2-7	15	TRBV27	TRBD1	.	CASSQTTGGFYEQYF	TGTGCCAGCAGCCAAACGACAGGGGGTTTTTACGAGCAGTACTTC
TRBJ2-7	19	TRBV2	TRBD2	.	CASTPFDLVGGRAGYEQYF	TGTGCCAGCACACCTTTCGATCTCGTTGGGGGGAGGGCCGGCTACGAGCAGTACTTC
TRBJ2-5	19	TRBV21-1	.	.	CASSSRPSGRRVFLETQYF	TGTGCCAGCAGCTCGCGCCCTAGCGGGAGACGGGTGTTTCTAGAGACCCAGTACTTC
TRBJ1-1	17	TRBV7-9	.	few	CASSFSFFLDRTTEAFF	TGTGCCAGCAGCTTCTCCTTTTTCCTCGACAGGACCACTGAAGCTTTCTTT
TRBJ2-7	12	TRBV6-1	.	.	CASSVASYEQYF	TGTGCCAGCAGTGTCGCCAGCTACGAGCAGTACTTC
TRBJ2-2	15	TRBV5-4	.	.	CASSTTVTNTGELFF	TGTGCCAGCAGCACAACAGTGACGAACACCGGGGAGCTGTTTTTT
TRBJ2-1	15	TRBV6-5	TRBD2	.	CASRRGLDPSNEQFF	TGTGCCAGCAGGCGAGGACTAGACCCTAGCAATGAGCAGTTCTTC
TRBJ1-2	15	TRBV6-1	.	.	CASRPDGRVLYGYTF	TGTGCCAGCAGGCCAGACGGGCGGGTCCTCTATGGCTACACCTTC
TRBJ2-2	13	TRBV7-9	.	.	CASQLANTGELFF	TGTGCCAGCCAGCTAGCGAACACCGGGGAGCTGTTTTTT
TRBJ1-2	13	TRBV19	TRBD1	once	CASSTTGDYGYTF	TGTGCCAGTAGTACGACAGGGGACTATGGCTACACCTTC
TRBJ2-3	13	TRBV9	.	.	CASSFSRTDTQYF	TGTGCCAGCAGTTTCTCCCGCACAGATACGCAGTATTTT
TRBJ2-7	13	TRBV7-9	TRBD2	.	CASSPRTRNEQYF	TGTGCCAGCAGCCCCCGGACTAGGAACGAGCAGTACTTC
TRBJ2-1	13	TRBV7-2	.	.	CASSPALVSEQFF	TGTGCCAGCAGCCCCGCACTGGTTTCTGAGCAGTTCTTC
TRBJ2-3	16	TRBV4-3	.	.	CASSQDKAALTDTQYF	TGCGCCAGCAGCCAAGATAAAGCGGCCCTCACAGATACGCAGTATTTT
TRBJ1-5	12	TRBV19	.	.	CASSSTNQPQHF	TGTGCCAGTAGTTCGACAAACCAGCCCCAGCATTTT
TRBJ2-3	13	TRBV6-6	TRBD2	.	CASKGRERDTQYF	TGTGCCTCCAAGGGGCGGGAGAGAGATACGCAGTATTTT
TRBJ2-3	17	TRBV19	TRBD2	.	CASSIILPGGLADTQYF	TGTGCCAGTAGTATAATACTACCGGGAGGTTTGGCAGATACGCAGTATTTT
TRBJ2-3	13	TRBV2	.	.	CASNAESTDTQYF	TGTGCCAGCAATGCGGAAAGCACAGATACGCAGTATTTT
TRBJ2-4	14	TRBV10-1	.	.	CASSEGRTSNIQYF	TGCGCCAGCAGTGAGGGTCGGACATCCAACATTCAGTACTTC
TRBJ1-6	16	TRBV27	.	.	CASSLSRIFYNSPLHF	TGTGCCAGCAGTTTATCGAGGATTTTCTATAATTCACCCCTCCACTTT
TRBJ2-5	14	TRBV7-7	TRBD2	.	CASSATSAQETQYF	TGTGCCAGCAGCGCTACTAGCGCCCAAGAGACCCAGTACTTC
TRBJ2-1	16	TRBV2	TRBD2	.	CASSEAASGSTNEQFF	TGTGCCAGCAGTGAGGCTGCTAGCGGGAGCACGAATGAGCAGTTCTTC
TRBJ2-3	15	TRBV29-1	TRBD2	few	CSVETSASSTDTQYF	TGCAGCGTTGAAACTAGCGCCTCTAGCACAGATACGCAGTATTTT
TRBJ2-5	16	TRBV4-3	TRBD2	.	CASSQDRSGTRLEQYF	TGCGCCAGCAGCCAAGATCGAAGCGGGACGCGCTTGGAGCAGTACTTC
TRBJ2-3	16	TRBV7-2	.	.	CASSFRGRPSTDTQYF	TGTGCCAGCAGCTTTAGAGGTCGTCCTAGCACAGATACGCAGTATTTT
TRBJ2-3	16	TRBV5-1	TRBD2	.	CASSLSTSGSADTQYF	TGCGCCAGCAGCTTGAGTACTAGCGGGAGTGCAGATACGCAGTATTTT
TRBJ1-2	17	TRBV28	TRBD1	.	CASSFTLGQGAVYGYTF	TGTGCCAGCAGTTTTACGCTTGGACAGGGGGCTGTCTATGGCTACACCTTC